The 21 T cell receptor beta chains in this list originate from one sample, sequenced in a study of shared clonotypes between healthy human individuals. Clones were sequenced by immunoSEQ multiplex PCR, and TCRdb holds only the in-frame ones, with some missing. The data contain millions of clones, approximately 90% of them singletons. The sample comprised naive CD4+ T cells sorted from blood. Subset here: CD45RA+ positively selected. Receptors originate from a man aged 18 to 30 in good health.

This chain links TRBV29-1 with TRBJ2-4; TRBD1 is a possible D gene (5 bases). CDR3 size: 14 residues. Germline CDR1 reads SQVTM; CDR2 reads ANQGSEA. V was shortened by 5 bases and J by 0 bases, with 11 bases between the two germline ends. The CDR3 DNA sequence: TGCAGCGTTTCTCAGGGATTAGCCAAAAACATTCAGTACTTC. It encodes CSVSQGLAKNIQYF.

The chain is built from TRBV11-2 and TRBJ2-7; a possible D gene is TRBD1 (5 bases). The CDR3 length is 13 residues. Deletions cut 5 bases from V and 3 bases from J, with 11 bases between. CDR1 and CDR2 from the germline V gene are SGHAT and FQNNGV. The CDR3 DNA is TGTGCCAGCAGCGCCGGACATAACTACGAGCAGTACTTC. Residues: CASSAGHNYEQYF.

This clone was picked up one time. The V gene is TRBV5-1, the J gene TRBJ2-5, with TRBD2 matching 12 bases. The V gene end was trimmed by 5 bases and the J gene end by 4 bases; junction bases not matched to a gene: 0. Germline CDR1 reads SGHRS; CDR2 reads YFSETQ. CDR3 length: 13 amino acids. The CDR3 is CASRTSGGETQYF. The CDR3 bases are TGCGCCAGCAGGACTAGCGGGGGAGAGACCCAGTACTTC.

Worth noting for this clone: Other DNA sequences in this specimen translate into the identical CDR3. This chain uses TRBV5-1 with TRBJ2-5; 9 bases are shared with TRBD1. The CDR3 covers 14 residues. Per the germline V gene, CDR1 is SGHRS and CDR2 is YFSETQ. Trimming at V came to 4 bases and at J to 5 bases, leaving 6 bases not matched to a gene. CDR3 sequence reads: CASSLGQGGETQYF. Written as DNA, the CDR3 is TGCGCCAGCAGCCTGGGACAGGGTGGGGAGACCCAGTACTTC.

The chain couples TRBV4-1 to TRBJ2-5; 10 bases align to TRBD2. Germline V gene sequence: CDR1 MGHRA, CDR2 YSYEKL. This CDR3 contains 14 residues. V shed 4 bases, J shed 9 bases, and the junction held 8 bases outside the gene matches. Written as DNA, the CDR3 is TGCGCCAGCAGCCGGACTAGCGGTCCGGGGGCCCAGTACTTC. It is translated as CASSRTSGPGAQYF.

The CDR3 DNA is TGTGCCAGCAGCTTGCCCGGGGCAGGACGCGTCGGAGAGACCCAGTACTTC. Translated, it gives CASSLPGAGRVGETQYF. The V gene is TRBV5-4, the J gene TRBJ2-5, with D perhaps TRBD1 or TRBD2 (5 bases each). Germline V gene sequence: CDR1 SGHNT, CDR2 YYREEE (reference sequence). CDR3 length: 17 amino acids. V dropped 1 base and J dropped 4 bases, with 20 bases sitting between them. Complete variable domain (other parts from reference TRBV5-4 and TRBJ2-5): ETGVTQSPTHLIKTRGQQVTLRCSSQSGHNTVSWYQQALGQGPQFIFQYYREEENGRGNFPPRFSGLQFPNYSSELNVNALELDDSALYLCASSLPGAGRVGETQYFGPGTRLLVL.

This clone was counted between two and nine times. The chain recombines TRBV19 with TRBJ1-5; D is uncertain. The germline V gene has CDR1 LNHDA and CDR2 SQIVND (reference sequence). The CDR3 sequence is 15 residues long. V gave up 4 bases and J gave up 1 base, with 11 bases separating them. CDR3 loop: CASSSGQSSNQPQHF. The CDR3 DNA sequence: TGTGCCAGTAGTAGTGGTCAGTCGAGCAATCAGCCCCAGCATTTT. Looking up the rest from reference TRBV19 and TRBJ1-5 gives the full variable domain: DGGITQSPKYLFRKEGQNVTLSCEQNLNHDAMYWYRQDPGQGLRLIYYSQIVNDFQKGDIAEGYSVSREKKESFPLTVTSAQKNPTAFYLCASSSGQSSNQPQHFGDGTRLSIL.

This clone appeared a few times. This sample includes further DNA sequences coding for the same CDR3. The CDR3 nucleotides read TGTGCCAGCAGTTCCCCGGGACAGACCTACGAGCAGTACTTC. This codes for CASSSPGQTYEQYF. This chain joins TRBV28 and TRBJ2-7; 7 positions agree with TRBD1. The CDR3 runs to 14 residues. Germline CDR1 is MDHEN and CDR2 is SYDVKM. Trimming cost V 4 bases and J 2 bases; bases outside gene matches: 5.

CDR3 region: CASSLNGAGALGYEQYF. The CDR3 nucleotides read TGTGCCAGCAGCTTAAATGGGGCAGGGGCCTTAGGCTACGAGCAGTACTTC. V is TRBV7-3 and J is TRBJ2-7, with a tentative D call TRBD1 (6 bases). Trimming took off 1 base at V and 3 bases at J, with 19 bases between the two ends. Germline CDR1 reads SGHTA; CDR2 reads FQGTGA. This CDR3 comprises 17 residues.

The rearrangement uses TRBV5-1 and TRBJ2-2, with D possibly matching TRBD1 (6 bases). This CDR3 region has 13 residues. V lost 0 bases to trimming and J lost 11 bases, with 11 bases between them. The V gene's germline CDR1 is SGHRS and CDR2 YFSETQ. The CDR3 region has the DNA TGCGCCAGCAGCTTGGTGACGGACAGCGAGCTGTTTTTT. Translation gives CASSLVTDSELFF.

V gene TRBV11-2 combines with J gene TRBJ2-7; TRBD1 matches 7 bases. Germline CDR1 reads SGHAT; CDR2 reads FQNNGV. The CDR3 runs 16 residues. The V gene end was trimmed by 1 base and the J gene end by 0 bases; junction bases not matched to a gene: 6. CDR3 DNA: TGTGCCAGCAGCTTAGTTCAGGGGGAAAGCTCCTACGAGCAGTACTTC. As protein: CASSLVQGESSYEQYF.

The chain employs TRBV5-1 and TRBJ2-3, with 9 positions matching TRBD2. CDR1 SGHRS and CDR2 YFSETQ come from the germline V gene. This CDR3 spans 16 amino acids. The J segment lost 0 bases and the V segment lost 4 bases, leaving 6 bases of the junction unmatched. The CDR3 spells CASSQGTSTSTDTQYF. DNA of the CDR3: TGCGCCAGCAGCCAAGGGACTAGCACAAGCACAGATACGCAGTATTTT.

J is TRBJ2-1 and V is TRBV5-1; 7 bases agree with TRBD1. CDR3 length: 15 residues. V lost 3 bases, J lost 0 bases, and 3 bases stayed unmatched. Germline values: CDR1 SGHRS, CDR2 YFSETQ. CDR3 sequence reads: CASSSQGPSYNEQFF. CDR3 coding DNA: TGCGCCAGCAGCTCACAGGGGCCCTCCTACAATGAGCAGTTCTTC.

V and J are TRBV11-2 and TRBJ2-7; TRBD1 matches at 7 bases. In germline, CDR1 is SGHAT, CDR2 FQNNGV. The V segment lost 5 bases and the J segment 5 bases; nucleotides outside the gene matches: 9. The CDR3 has 14 residues. In DNA form, the CDR3 reads TGTGCCAGCAGCGACAGACAGGGAAGAGACGAGCAGTACTTC. As protein: CASSDRQGRDEQYF.

As regards this clone: This sample also contains other DNA sequences that code for the same CDR3. V is TRBV2 and J is TRBJ2-7; 10 bases align to TRBD2. The CDR3 runs 15 residues. The V gene's germline CDR1 is SNHLY and CDR2 FYNNEI. Losses at the gene ends were 6 bases for V and 1 base for J; bases not matched to a gene: 6. The CDR3, as DNA: TGTGCCAGCAGCGCGCGACTAGCGGGTTCCTACGAGCAGTACTTC. It specifies CASSARLAGSYEQYF.

This chain links TRBV5-4 with TRBJ2-2; tentatively, D is TRBD1 or TRBD2 (5 bases each). CDR3 length: 16 amino acids. CDR1 and CDR2 from the germline V gene are SGHNT and YYREEE (reference sequence). Trimming removed 4 bases from V and 3 bases from J, with 16 bases in between. This CDR3 reads CASSHGTAGHTGELFF. The CDR3 region has the DNA TGTGCCAGCAGCCACGGGACGGCCGGCCACACCGGGGAGCTGTTTTTT.

The chain recombines TRBV11-2 with TRBJ2-2; D unclear. The germline V gene has CDR1 SGHAT and CDR2 FQNNGV. V lost 5 bases and J 7 bases, leaving 14 bases between the germline ends. This CDR3 contains 14 residues. CDR3 sequence (DNA): TGTGCCAGCAGCCGAGAGAGGCTTGTCGGGGAGCTGTTTTTT. Translated: CASSRERLVGELFF.

The chain couples TRBV6-4 to TRBJ2-5; 13 bases map to TRBD2. V was clipped by 8 bases and J by 5 bases; unmatched bases: 11. The germline gives CDR1 MRHNA, CDR2 SNTAGT. CDR3 length equals 16 residues. CDR3 in amino acids: CASCRRLAGGEETQYF. The CDR3 DNA is TGTGCCAGCTGCCGACGACTAGCGGGGGGCGAGGAGACCCAGTACTTC.

This chain uses TRBV18 with TRBJ1-4; D may be TRBD1 (5 bases). In germline, CDR1 is KGHSH, CDR2 LQKENI. The V gene lost 1 base and the J gene lost 8 bases, with 14 bases spanning the gap. The CDR3 consists of 15 residues. The CDR3 DNA sequence: TGTGCCAGCTCACCACAGAGGGGAGGTCAGGAAAAACTGTTTTTT. Translating it yields CASSPQRGGQEKLFF.

This clone appeared once. The rearrangement uses TRBV28 and TRBJ2-5, with D perhaps given as TRBD1 or TRBD2 (5 bases each). CDR1 MDHEN and CDR2 SYDVKM come from the germline V gene. V dropped 3 bases and J dropped 1 base, with 12 bases sitting between them. This CDR3 comprises 15 residues. The CDR3 region has the DNA TGTGCCAGCAGTTTGCCGACGGGACCCCAAGAGACCCAGTACTTC. Amino acid sequence: CASSLPTGPQETQYF.

The J gene is TRBJ2-2, the V gene TRBV12-5, with D possibly TRBD1 on 5 matching bases. There are 15 residues in the CDR3. Germline V gene data show CDR1 as LGHNT and CDR2 as FRNRAP. Trimming took off 2 bases at V and 3 bases at J, with 10 bases between the two ends. The CDR3 loop is CASGLPQGYTGELFF. CDR3 coding DNA: TGTGCTAGTGGTTTGCCGCAGGGTTACACCGGGGAGCTGTTTTTT.